These T cell receptor beta chains were read from a single sample in a study of blood T cell repertoires in COVID-19. Profiled with immunoSEQ multiplex PCR; TCRdb holds only in-frame clones, not every one. The data contain 400,000 to 500,000 clones, about nine tenths of them seen just once; the ten biggest clones take up almost 1.5%. The sequencing input was peripheral blood. The receptor set was obtained from a woman aged 25 to 39 with active or convalescent COVID-19. The conserved cysteine and the conserved F or W are not part of the CDR3 here. Each record gives: J gene, V gene, CDR3 protein.

j_call: TRBJ1-5; v_call: TRBV11-2; cdr3_aa: ASSLAPTGVNQPQH
j_call: TRBJ1-2; v_call: TRBV19; cdr3_aa: ASSMESGQIYGYT
j_call: TRBJ1-3; v_call: TRBV5-6; cdr3_aa: ASSLWFQGVGNTIY
j_call: TRBJ2-7; v_call: TRBV3-1/TRBV3-2; cdr3_aa: ASSQAGEQY
j_call: TRBJ2-3; v_call: TRBV30; cdr3_aa: AWRGLAGFGTDTQY
j_call: TRBJ1-1; v_call: TRBV25-1; cdr3_aa: ASSLKGPWTEAF
j_call: TRBJ2-2; v_call: TRBV3-1/TRBV3-2; cdr3_aa: ASAGLATSGELF
j_call: TRBJ2-3; v_call: TRBV7-6; cdr3_aa: ASSPSTSGGGDTQY
j_call: TRBJ1-2; v_call: TRBV5-1; cdr3_aa: ASSPEAANYGYT
j_call: TRBJ2-1; v_call: TRBV5-4; cdr3_aa: ASSPGTRYNEQF
j_call: TRBJ2-7; v_call: TRBV2; cdr3_aa: ASLSLGAAGEQY
j_call: TRBJ2-1; v_call: TRBV11-2; cdr3_aa: ASSLKPGVYNEQF
j_call: TRBJ2-7; v_call: TRBV5-4; cdr3_aa: ASSLDRSSYEQY
j_call: TRBJ1-2; v_call: TRBV28; cdr3_aa: ASSLGTARSYGYT
j_call: TRBJ2-7; v_call: TRBV27; cdr3_aa: ASSWAGEGEQY
j_call: TRBJ1-5; v_call: TRBV5-1; cdr3_aa: ASSPAGTGNQPQH
j_call: TRBJ1-3; v_call: TRBV6-5; cdr3_aa: ASSIWTASGNTIY
j_call: TRBJ2-1; v_call: TRBV4-2; cdr3_aa: ASSQDLVFNEQF
j_call: TRBJ1-5; v_call: TRBV11-2; cdr3_aa: ASSFDRNQPQH
j_call: TRBJ2-5; v_call: TRBV9; cdr3_aa: ASSVAGWGSQETQY
j_call: TRBJ1-3; v_call: TRBV9; cdr3_aa: ASSATGINTIY
j_call: TRBJ2-4; v_call: TRBV2; cdr3_aa: ASTVSGTVIFQY
j_call: TRBJ2-1; v_call: TRBV2; cdr3_aa: ASSTSVSYNEQF
j_call: TRBJ1-5; v_call: TRBV14; cdr3_aa: ASSSTGRGQPQH
j_call: TRBJ1-1; v_call: TRBV5-1; cdr3_aa: ASSLGGQTAMNTEAF
j_call: TRBJ1-2; v_call: TRBV5-6; cdr3_aa: ASSLAWTGYGYT
j_call: TRBJ1-3; v_call: TRBV7-9; cdr3_aa: ASSPIRQESSGNTIY
j_call: TRBJ2-1; v_call: TRBV9; cdr3_aa: ASSVRGLAGASSYNEQF
j_call: TRBJ1-1; v_call: TRBV5-1; cdr3_aa: ASSLTGGTEAF
j_call: TRBJ2-7; v_call: TRBV19; cdr3_aa: ASSEADLLEQY
j_call: TRBJ2-3; v_call: TRBV6-6; cdr3_aa: ASSPQTKAGGRDTQY
j_call: TRBJ2-5; v_call: TRBV12-3/TRBV12-4; cdr3_aa: ASSSSLQETQY
j_call: TRBJ2-1; v_call: TRBV6-1; cdr3_aa: ASEGLGAGGEQF
j_call: TRBJ2-3; v_call: TRBV3-1/TRBV3-2; cdr3_aa: ASSQVRGGASTDTQY
j_call: TRBJ2-7; v_call: TRBV5-1; cdr3_aa: ASSLTGSYEQY
j_call: TRBJ1-1; v_call: TRBV3-1/TRBV3-2; cdr3_aa: ASSPRSGEVNTEAF
j_call: TRBJ2-3; v_call: TRBV5-4; cdr3_aa: ASSLDYYTDTQY
j_call: TRBJ1-6; v_call: TRBV7-9; cdr3_aa: ASTRTQGGNNSPLH
j_call: TRBJ2-1; v_call: TRBV4-2; cdr3_aa: ASSSIGAGSSYNEQF
j_call: TRBJ2-3; v_call: TRBV5-1; cdr3_aa: ASSLANAAADTQY
j_call: TRBJ1-2; v_call: TRBV5-1; cdr3_aa: ASSPGMEINYGYT
j_call: TRBJ1-1; v_call: TRBV5-1; cdr3_aa: ASSLMQNEAF
j_call: TRBJ2-1; v_call: TRBV20-1; cdr3_aa: SAPTYNEQF
j_call: TRBJ2-3; v_call: TRBV6-5; cdr3_aa: ASTGTGVTDTQY
j_call: TRBJ2-5; v_call: TRBV5-1; cdr3_aa: ASSFGVSSGRQETQY
j_call: TRBJ1-1; v_call: TRBV5-1; cdr3_aa: ASSLTGINTEAF
j_call: TRBJ1-1; v_call: TRBV2; cdr3_aa: ASKANPDRATEAF
j_call: TRBJ1-1; v_call: TRBV5-1; cdr3_aa: ASSLAGTMGAEAF
j_call: TRBJ2-7; v_call: TRBV29-1; cdr3_aa: SASGTESSYEQY